One T cell receptor beta chain is described in this entry. Its antigen is not identified. This entry belongs to a study of T cells in localized non-small cell lung cancer. The assay was immunoSEQ multiplex PCR, and TCRdb's table has in-frame clones only and misses some. This sample has tens of thousands of clones, with about 85% found just once. Points from the study as a whole: In adjacent lung appeared a median 57 of the top 100 tumor clones. Because researchers sequenced only one region of the tumor, heterogeneity is still possible.

The starting material was PBMCs, obtained before any cancer treatment. This clonotype originated in a man aged 40-75 years with stage II lung adenocarcinoma.

The chain's CDR3 is CSAGTSVENEQFF. For the CDR3, the DNA is TGCAGCGCCGGGACTAGCGTGGAGAATGAGCAGTTCTTC. The rearrangement links TRBV29-1 to TRBJ2-1; the match to TRBD2 covers 10 bases. Germline V gene lookup returns CDR1 SQVTM and CDR2 ANQGSEA. V shed 7 bases and J 7 bases; nucleotides not matched to a gene: 7. The CDR3 totals 13 residues.